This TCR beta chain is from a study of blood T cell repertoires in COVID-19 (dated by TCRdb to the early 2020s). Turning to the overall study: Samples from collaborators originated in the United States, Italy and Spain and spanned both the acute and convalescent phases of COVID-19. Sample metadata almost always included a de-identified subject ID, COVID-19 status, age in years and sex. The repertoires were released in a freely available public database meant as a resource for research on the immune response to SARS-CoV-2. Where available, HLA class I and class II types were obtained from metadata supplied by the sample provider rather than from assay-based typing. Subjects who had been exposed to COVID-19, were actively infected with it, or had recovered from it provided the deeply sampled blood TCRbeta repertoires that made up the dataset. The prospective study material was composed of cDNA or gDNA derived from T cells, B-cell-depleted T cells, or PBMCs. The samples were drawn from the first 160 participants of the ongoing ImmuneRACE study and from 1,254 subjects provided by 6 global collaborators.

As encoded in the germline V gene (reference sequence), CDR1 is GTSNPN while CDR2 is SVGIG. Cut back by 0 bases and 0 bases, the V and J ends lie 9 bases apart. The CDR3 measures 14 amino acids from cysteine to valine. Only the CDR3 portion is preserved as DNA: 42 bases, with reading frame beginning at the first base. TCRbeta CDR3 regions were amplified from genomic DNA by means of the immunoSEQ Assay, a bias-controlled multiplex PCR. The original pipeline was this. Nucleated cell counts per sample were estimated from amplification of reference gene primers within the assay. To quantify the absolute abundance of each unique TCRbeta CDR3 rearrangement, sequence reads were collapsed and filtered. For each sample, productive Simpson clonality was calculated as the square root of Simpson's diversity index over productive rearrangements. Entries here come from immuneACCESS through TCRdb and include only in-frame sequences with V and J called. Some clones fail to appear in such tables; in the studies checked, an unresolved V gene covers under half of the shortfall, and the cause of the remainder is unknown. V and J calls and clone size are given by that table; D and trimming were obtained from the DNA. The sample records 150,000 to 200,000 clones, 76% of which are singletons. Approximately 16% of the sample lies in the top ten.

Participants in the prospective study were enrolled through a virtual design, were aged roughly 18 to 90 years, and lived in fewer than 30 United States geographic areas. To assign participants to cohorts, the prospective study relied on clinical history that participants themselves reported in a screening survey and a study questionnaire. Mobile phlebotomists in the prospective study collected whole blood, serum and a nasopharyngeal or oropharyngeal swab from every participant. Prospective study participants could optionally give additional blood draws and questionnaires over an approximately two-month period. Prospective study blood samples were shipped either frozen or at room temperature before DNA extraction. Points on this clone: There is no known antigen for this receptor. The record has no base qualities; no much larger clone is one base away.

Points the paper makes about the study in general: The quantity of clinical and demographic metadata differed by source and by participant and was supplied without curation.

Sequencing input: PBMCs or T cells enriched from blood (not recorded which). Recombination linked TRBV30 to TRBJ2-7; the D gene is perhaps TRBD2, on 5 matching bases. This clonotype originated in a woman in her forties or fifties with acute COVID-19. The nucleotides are TGTGCCTGGAGTGTACCTGGGAGCTCCTACGAGCAGTACGTC. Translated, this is CAWSVPGSSYEQYV.